This T cell receptor beta chain was documented in a study of OX40 agonist ivuxolimab in advanced cancers. In the study overall: Checkpoint inhibitors had been given previously to about 38% of patients. Whole-study findings and limits: Researchers report that CD8+ T cells had, on average, more expanded clones than CD4+.

Clones were read by immunoSEQ multiplex PCR, and TCRdb kept only the in-frame ones, dropping some. The sample lists tens of thousands of clones; roughly 89% were seen once. About this clone itself: The antigen is not known.

The CDR3 has 17 amino acids. Trimming took off 3 bases at V and 0 bases at J, with 15 bases between the two ends. Looked up from germline, CDR1 is SGHNT and CDR2 is YYREEE (reference sequence). The gene calls are TRBV5-4 and TRBJ1-4; weak D call: TRBD1 (5 bases). The sample consisted of CD4+ or CD8+ T cells sorted from blood, taken in a trial of the OX40 agonist ivuxolimab. The origin of this receptor is an adult with an advanced solid tumor such as melanoma, head and neck, liver or kidney cancer. CDR3 sequence reads: CASSYTSGGATNEKLFF. The CDR3 DNA sequence: TGTGCCAGCAGCTACACCTCGGGGGGTGCAACTAATGAAAAACTGTTTTTT.